This TCR beta chain was profiled in a study of blood T cells in healthy people across ages. RNA extraction gave at least 5 micrograms of total RNA per sample. V lost 8 bases to trimming and J lost 3 bases, with 14 bases between them. CDR1 and CDR2 from the germline V gene are MNHNS and SASEGT. This CDR3 comprises 15 residues. Details on this clonotype: Its antigen is still unknown.

Primed by a sample-barcoded 5' primer and a J-beta primer mix, a second PCR proceeded for about 7 to 12 cycles. TCRdb processed the 5' RACE reads anew with MiXCR; each CDR3 protein has one entry. The table lists fewer than 2,000,000 distinct CDR3 sequences, about 31% of them singletons. Study-wide results and limits: The CMV status of each donor remained undetermined, and this could have confounded shifts in expanded clonotypes. As naive T cell percentage varied, TCR beta diversity correlated strongly with it.

This sequence was found in a woman aged 25 to 39 in good health. The sample taken for sequencing was blood. The chain employs TRBV6-1 and TRBJ2-6; D is undetermined. For the CDR3, the DNA is TGTGCCAGCTCCCCGGGTTGGGGTGGGGCCAACGTCCTGACTTTC. It is translated as CASSPGWGGANVLTF.